This T cell receptor beta chain was found in a study of identical twins. General study results and limits: Diverse VJ usage suggested most zero-insertion clonotypes were not invariant T cells. Memory repertoires lacked the insertion deficit that abundant cord blood beta clonotypes showed.

Healthy Caucasians were all of the donors. This CDR3 region has 15 residues. Germline CDR1 reads SGHRS; CDR2 reads YFSETQ. V lost 0 bases to trimming and J lost 7 bases, with 17 bases between them. Note on this clonotype: No antigen is known for it.

Template switching (which added a universal primer site) was used, and cDNA carried unique molecular identifiers. One entry per CDR3 protein results from TCRdb running MiXCR on the 5' RACE reads. The table lists about 490,000 distinct CDR3 sequences, around 15% of them singletons, with 0.44% in the top ten. The sample was also linked to a second study, of yellow fever vaccine responses in identical twins.

Sequenced: CD4+ T cells sorted from blood. The chain uses TRBV5-1 and TRBJ2-7, with unresolved D. This TCR was recovered from a woman between 18 and 29 years old in good health. CDR3: CASSLVGLESWEQYF. The CDR3 nucleotides read TGCGCCAGCAGCTTGGTCGGTCTAGAGTCTTGGGAGCAGTACTTC.